This is a list of T cell receptor beta chains from one sample in a study of T cells in Graves' hyperthyroidism and ophthalmopathy. One entry per CDR3 protein results from TCRdb running MiXCR on the multiplex PCR reads. The sample shows nearly 750,000 distinct CDR3 sequences, 35% of them seen only once. The specimen was blood. The receptor set was obtained from a woman aged 35 to 49 with Graves' hyperthyroidism. CDR3s leave out the opening cysteine and the closing phenylalanine or tryptophan. Fields, in order: V gene, J gene, CDR3 length, CDR3 protein.

TRBV2	TRBJ1-5	11	ASPGSGNQPQH
TRBV7-9	TRBJ1-1	12	ASGEEAMNTGAF
TRBV20-1	TRBJ1-6	12	SALDRDGNSPLH
TRBV4-3	TRBJ1-5	11	ASSQESAQPQH
TRBV6-5	TRBJ1-2	11	ASSDRGIYGYT
TRBV7-9	TRBJ2-1	12	ASSSGTWRNEQF
TRBV6-2/TRBV6-3	TRBJ1-2	14	ASSYKQPTGTYGYT
TRBV6-4	TRBJ2-7	14	ASRESSGRVPYEQY
TRBV6-5	TRBJ2-3	13	ASSPSGESTDTQY
TRBV20-1	TRBJ1-2	12	SAISPSPNYGYT